One sample yielded the 25 T cell receptor beta chains listed below, sequenced in a study of blood T cell repertoires in COVID-19. Method: immunoSEQ multiplex PCR; TCRdb's copy keeps in-frame clones and lacks some. The sample yields about 34,000 clones, 88% seen once. The sequenced sample consisted of peripheral blood. Every receptor here comes from a human donor with active COVID-19. The donor label of this sample is uncertain.

This clone was counted a single time. This chain connects TRBV5-1 to TRBJ2-3; 13 positions agree with TRBD2. The CDR3 is made up of 16 amino acids. V trimming: 5 bases; J trimming: 2 bases; junction bases outside the gene matches: 5. Germline values: CDR1 SGHRS, CDR2 YFSETQ. The CDR3 sequence: CASSAGTSGDTDTQYF. For the CDR3, the DNA is TGCGCCAGCAGTGCCGGGACTAGCGGGGACACAGATACGCAGTATTTT.

The V call is TRBV5-1, the J call TRBJ2-1, with 10 bases fitting TRBD1. V was clipped by 3 bases and J by 5 bases; unmatched bases: 5. This CDR3 has 15 residues. CDR1 SGHRS and CDR2 YFSETQ come from the germline V gene. The CDR3 nucleotides read TGCGCCAGCAGCTCGACAGGGGGCGCCAACAATGAGCAGTTCTTC. Translating gives CASSSTGGANNEQFF.

This clone was seen only once. In nucleotides, the CDR3 is TGTGCCAGCAGCGTAGCCGACCCCGGGACACATAGCTCTGGAAACACCATATATTTT. Amino acids: CASSVADPGTHSSGNTIYF. The J gene is TRBJ1-3, the V gene TRBV9; a possible D gene is TRBD1 (6 bases). Germline lookup yields CDR1 SGDLS and CDR2 YYNGEE. V was trimmed by 0 bases and J by 0 bases, leaving 19 bases between them. There are 19 residues in the CDR3.

The genes are TRBV5-1 and TRBJ1-2, with 9 bases aligning to TRBD1. This CDR3 is 14 amino acids long. Trimming took 0 bases from V and 5 from J; bases not matched to a gene: 2. The germline V gene encodes CDR1 SGHRS and CDR2 YFSETQ. CDR3 residues: CASSLGQGGYGYTF. CDR3 bases: TGCGCCAGCAGCTTGGGACAGGGGGGATATGGCTACACCTTC.

V gene TRBV20-1 combines with J gene TRBJ2-7; maybe TRBD2 (6 bases). This CDR3 is built from 14 residues. Germline CDR1 DFQATT, CDR2 SNEGSKA (reference sequence). The V end lost 3 bases, the J end lost 2 bases, and 14 bases lay between the germline ends. The CDR3 DNA follows: TGCAGTGCTAGTCGAAAAACGGGGGCCTACGAGCAGTACTTC. Translated, it gives CSASRKTGAYEQYF.

The genes are TRBV3-1 (or the pseudogene TRBV3-2) and TRBJ2-1, with 8 bases identical to TRBD2. This CDR3 has 19 amino acids. Germline V lookup: CDR1 LGHDT, CDR2 YNNKEL (reference sequence). Unmatched junction bases numbered 13, after V lost 3 bases and J lost 0 bases. CDR3 coding DNA: TGTGCCAGCAGCCAGCCGCCGTGGACTAGCTCGGGCTCCTACAATGAGCAGTTCTTC. Translated, it gives CASSQPPWTSSGSYNEQFF.

This clone came up a few times. The chain combines TRBV4-3 with TRBJ2-6, with D unclear. The V end lost 4 bases, the J end lost 0 bases, and 13 bases lay between the germline ends. The CDR3 loop spans 17 amino acids. Germline V gene lookup returns CDR1 LGHNA and CDR2 YSLEER. The CDR3, as DNA: TGCGCCAGCAGCCGAGTATCAACAGCCTCTGGGGCCAACGTCCTGACTTTC. It specifies CASSRVSTASGANVLTF.

The genes are TRBV21-1 and TRBJ1-6; the D segment call TRBD1 is taken from the table without a DNA check. TRBV21-1 is flagged as a pseudogene. The CDR3 covers 19 residues. The chain's CDR3 is CASGRADREKWVYNSPLHF. CDR3 DNA sequence: TGTGCCAGTGGGCGGGCGGACAGGGAAAAGTGGGTTTATAATTCACCCCTCCACTTT.

The chain is built from TRBV3-1 (or the pseudogene TRBV3-2) and TRBJ2-2; a possible D gene is TRBD2 (6 bases). The V end lost 8 bases, the J end lost 3 bases, and 16 bases lay between the germline ends. CDR3 size: 15 residues. CDR1 and CDR2 from the germline V gene are LGHDT and YNNKEL (reference sequence). The DNA for the CDR3 is TGTGCCAGCTCCGGGACTCATGATTACACCGGGGAGCTGTTTTTT. Protein product: CASSGTHDYTGELFF.

Only one count was recorded for this clone. The J gene is TRBJ2-5, the V gene TRBV6-2 or TRBV6-3; D ambiguous. The CDR3 runs 12 residues. Germline CDR1 is MNHEY and CDR2 is SVGEGT. Trimming shortened V by 6 bases and J by 5 bases, and 10 bases separated the two germline ends. CDR3 bases: TGTGCCAGCAGCAGTTACATGGAGACCCAGTACTTC. Protein: CASSSYMETQYF.

The chain carries TRBV27 and TRBJ1-2, with 9 nucleotides matching TRBD1. Germline CDR1 reads MNHEY; CDR2 reads SMNVEV (reference sequence). The CDR3 loop spans 17 amino acids. Trimming at V came to 5 bases and at J to 4 bases, leaving 14 bases not matched to a gene. The CDR3 is CASSPRKGQGRGYGYTF. CDR3 DNA: TGTGCCAGCAGTCCAAGGAAAGGACAGGGGCGCGGCTATGGCTACACCTTC.

This rearrangement joins TRBV7-2 to TRBJ1-1, with D unresolved. The CDR3 is 14 residues long. The ends were cut back, 1 base at V and 2 bases at J, with 8 bases in the middle. CDR1 SGHTA and CDR2 FQGNSA come from the germline V gene. CDR3 protein: CASSLGQVNTEAFF. The CDR3 DNA reads TGTGCCAGCAGCTTAGGCCAGGTTAACACTGAAGCTTTCTTT.

The V gene is TRBV6-6, the J gene TRBJ2-7; 9 bases match TRBD1. Germline CDR1 reads MNHNY; CDR2 reads SVGAGI (reference sequence). This CDR3 spans 15 amino acids. After removal of 7 bases from V and 6 bases from J, the junction contained 13 bases not matched to a gene. CDR3 sequence reads: CASTKELGTGFEQYF. CDR3 sequence (DNA): TGTGCCAGCACCAAGGAACTGGGGACAGGGTTCGAGCAGTACTTC.

V and J are TRBV7-8 and TRBJ1-3, with 8 bases identical to TRBD1. CDR3 length: 22 residues. V was pared by 2 bases and J by 3 bases, with 24 bases of the junction left unmatched. Per germline, CDR1 SGHVS and CDR2 FQNEAQ. The CDR3 DNA follows: TGTGCCAGCAGCTTACGGCCTTATCAGGACAGGGCCATTATGACGAGTGGAAACACCATATATTTT. It encodes CASSLRPYQDRAIMTSGNTIYF.

The V and J genes are TRBV18 and TRBJ1-2; perhaps TRBD1 as D (5 bases). The CDR3 totals 15 residues. Looked up from germline, CDR1 is KGHSH and CDR2 is LQKENI. Trimming took 2 bases from V and 0 from J, leaving 10 bases between them. The CDR3 nucleotides are TGTGCCAGCTCACCAGATAGACAGACTAACTATGGCTACACCTTC. Translating it yields CASSPDRQTNYGYTF.

This rearrangement joins TRBV24-1 to TRBJ1-6; a possible D gene is TRBD1 (6 bases). Germline CDR1 and CDR2: KGHDR and SFDVKD. Trimming took off 5 bases at V and 8 bases at J, with 12 bases between the two ends. This CDR3 contains 14 residues. Here the CDR3 DNA reads TGTGCCACCAGTGCTGGGGGCAAACATTCACCCCTCCACTTT. Its translation: CATSAGGKHSPLHF.

The chain carries TRBV6-6 and TRBJ1-1; D might be TRBD1 (6 bases). Germline-derived CDR1 and CDR2 are MNHNY and SVGAGI (reference sequence). The V and J ends lost 7 bases and 2 bases respectively, with 14 bases between them. The CDR3 has 14 amino acids. The CDR3: CASNNRQANTEAFF. Written as DNA, the CDR3 is TGTGCCAGCAACAATAGACAGGCCAACACTGAAGCTTTCTTT.

The chain uses TRBV14 and TRBJ2-2, with D unclear. V was shortened by 6 bases and J by 3 bases, with 11 bases between the two germline ends. CDR1 SGHDN and CDR2 FVKESK come from the germline V gene. This CDR3 contains 14 residues. Here the CDR3 reads CASRTGFDTGELFF. CDR3 sequence (DNA): TGTGCCAGCAGGACTGGGTTTGACACCGGGGAGCTGTTTTTT.

V and J are TRBV7-2 and TRBJ1-2; 7 bases align to TRBD1. CDR1 and CDR2 from the germline V gene are SGHTA and FQGNSA. CDR3 length: 16 residues. The trim removed 4 bases at V and 5 bases at J, leaving 13 bases unmatched. The CDR3 nucleotides read TGTGCCAGCAGCTCAGGGGGGACATCGCACTCTTATGGCTACACCTTC. Translation gives CASSSGGTSHSYGYTF. The full variable domain, rest sourced from reference TRBV7-2 and TRBJ1-2, is GAGVSQSPSNKVTEKGKDVELRCDPISGHTALYWYRQSLGQGLEFLIYFQGNSAPDKSGLPSDRFSAERTGGSVSTLTIQRTQQEDSAVYLCASSSGGTSHSYGYTFGSGTRLTVV.

The chain has TRBV3-1 (or the pseudogene TRBV3-2) and TRBJ1-5, with 10 bases fitting TRBD1. The germline gives CDR1 LGHDT, CDR2 YNNKEL (reference sequence). J was trimmed by 4 bases and V by 4 bases; bases with no gene match: 4. The CDR3 totals 15 residues. The chain's CDR3 is CASSLADRGNQPQHF. In nucleotides, the CDR3 is TGTGCCAGCAGCCTTGCGGACAGGGGGAATCAGCCCCAGCATTTT.

The chain carries TRBV9 and TRBJ2-4, with 7 bases lining up with TRBD1. The trim removed 3 bases at V and 4 bases at J, leaving 10 bases unmatched. Per germline, CDR1 SGDLS and CDR2 YYNGEE. CDR3 size: 16 residues. The chain's CDR3 is CASSGGQVGSKNIQYF. In DNA, the CDR3 is TGTGCCAGCAGCGGAGGACAGGTGGGAAGTAAAAACATTCAGTACTTC.

The rearrangement joins TRBV19 to TRBJ1-1; the match to TRBD1 covers 8 bases. The CDR3 runs 17 residues. Germline V gene sequence: CDR1 LNHDA, CDR2 SQIVND (reference sequence). The V and J ends lost 3 bases and 1 base, in that order; junction bases with no gene match: 10. The DNA for the CDR3 is TGTGCCAGTAGTATTCAGGGGGCGAATCCCCGGAACACTGAAGCTTTCTTT. This gives the protein CASSIQGANPRNTEAFF.

This chain joins TRBV3-1 (or the pseudogene TRBV3-2) and TRBJ2-1, with D tentatively TRBD2 (6 bases). V was trimmed by 4 bases and J by 4 bases, leaving 11 bases between them. The germline CDR1 and CDR2 sequences are LGHDT and YNNKEL (reference sequence). This CDR3 is built from 14 residues. The CDR3 sequence: CASSPSGEYNEQFF. CDR3 coding DNA: TGTGCCAGCAGCCCGTCGGGGGAATACAATGAGCAGTTCTTC.

The V call is TRBV5-1, the J call TRBJ2-7, with 12 bases aligning to TRBD2. V gave up 5 bases and J gave up 5 bases; unmatched junction bases: 8. Germline V gene sequence: CDR1 SGHRS, CDR2 YFSETQ. This CDR3 is built from 15 residues. The CDR3 bases are TGCGCCAGCAGACGACTAGCGGGGGAAGTTAACGAGCAGTACTTC. Protein sequence: CASRRLAGEVNEQYF.

The chain couples TRBV9 to TRBJ2-1; D is perhaps TRBD1 (5 bases). This CDR3 contains 16 residues. Germline lookup yields CDR1 SGDLS and CDR2 YYNGEE. The ends were cut back, 4 bases at V and 5 bases at J, with 19 bases in the middle. The CDR3 DNA reads TGTGCCAGCAGCCCTCGATGGGGCAGGGATAACAATGAGCAGTTCTTC. Translated, it gives CASSPRWGRDNNEQFF.